The next 14 T cell receptor beta chains were all read from a single sample in a study of T cells in Graves' hyperthyroidism and ophthalmopathy (dated by TCRdb to between 2019 and 2020). Libraries were made using multiplex PCR. The reads were generated on an Illumina HiSeq 2000. TCR beta CDR3 regions were amplified from RNA transcripts. A first-round RT-PCR of the TCR CDR3 used the HTBI primer set with the Qiagen OneStep RT-PCR kit. The public sequencing data were trimmed at Q25 with fastp and processed into clonotypes with MiXCR by TCRdb, which kept only in-frame beta chains. Here each entry gathers all rows of one CDR3 protein and keeps the most common genes and DNA. In this sample the table shows around 800,000 distinct CDR3 sequences, 38% of which occur a single time. The ten largest clones represent approximately 8.7% of the sample. Sequencing input: blood. The receptors were gathered from a young man with Graves' hyperthyroidism.

This chain joins TRBV20-1 and TRBJ2-7; a possible D gene is TRBD2 (5 bases). This CDR3 spans 13 amino acids. The germline gives CDR1 DFQATT, CDR2 SNEGSKA (reference sequence). With 5 bases removed from V and 1 base from J, the gap between germline ends came to 12 bases. CDR3 sequence: CSAFRGPSYEQYF. In DNA, the CDR3 is TGCAGTGCTTTCCGGGGTCCTTCCTACGAGCAGTACTTC.

The chain joins TRBV20-1 to TRBJ2-7, with 9 bases aligning to TRBD1. CDR1 is DFQATT and CDR2 is SNEGSKA in the germline V gene (reference sequence). Trimming at V came to 6 bases and at J to 3 bases, leaving 9 bases not matched to a gene. The CDR3 sequence is 14 residues long. Written as DNA, the CDR3 is TGCAGTGCGGCCACCGGGACAGGGAACTACGAGCAGTACTTC. Translation: CSAATGTGNYEQYF.

This clonotype was counted ten times or more. The gene calls are TRBV10-2 and TRBJ1-2; a weak D match, TRBD1 (5 bases). The CDR3 covers 13 residues. The V and J ends lost 6 bases and 6 bases respectively, with 14 bases between them. Germline V gene sequence: CDR1 WSHSY, CDR2 SAAADI. CDR3 DNA sequence: TGCGCCAGCAGAATTGGGGGAAACAATGGCTACACCTTC. It specifies CASRIGGNNGYTF.

For the CDR3, the DNA is TGTGCCAGCAGCCAAGACCTGGACAGAGTCCTGACTTTCTTT. Translating it yields CASSQDLDRVLTFF. J is TRBJ1-1 and V is TRBV9, with D tentatively TRBD1 (6 bases). The V and J ends lost 4 bases and 12 bases respectively, with 22 bases between them. This CDR3 contains 14 residues. CDR1 is SGDLS, CDR2 YYNGEE, per germline.

This clonotype was observed a handful of times. The chain recombines TRBV7-2 with TRBJ1-5, with 7 bases aligning to TRBD1. CDR3 length: 15 residues. With 6 bases clipped from V and 0 bases from J, the junction kept 5 bases outside the gene matches. Germline CDR1 and CDR2: SGHTA and FQGNSA. The DNA of the CDR3 is TGTGCCAGCAGGCCGGGGACAGCTAGCAATCAGCCCCAGCATTTT. Translating gives CASRPGTASNQPQHF.

In this sample, this clonotype turned up a few times. CDR3 residues: CASSPGQGQQPQHF. DNA of the CDR3: TGTGCCAGCAGCCCCGGACAGGGCCAACAGCCCCAGCATTTT. The gene calls are TRBV14 and TRBJ1-5, with 8 nucleotides matching TRBD1. This CDR3 contains 14 residues. Per the germline V gene, CDR1 is SGHDN and CDR2 is FVKESK. The V segment lost 4 bases and the J segment 7 bases; nucleotides outside the gene matches: 6.

Worth noting for this clonotype: This may stem from a read error, because a much larger clone lies one nucleotide away. This chain's CDR3 is CASSLGGDNHPQHF. The CDR3 DNA follows: TGTGCCAGCAGCTTAGGAGGTGATAATCATCCCCAGCATTTT. The V and J genes are TRBV7-9 and TRBJ1-5, with D unclear. CDR1 and CDR2 (germline): SEHNR, FQNEAQ (reference sequence). The CDR3 runs 14 residues.

This clonotype was observed a few times. This may stem from a read error, because a much larger clone lies one nucleotide away. This rearrangement joins TRBV10-3 to TRBJ1-4; D is ambiguous. Germline CDR1 is ENHRY and CDR2 is SYGVKD. The length of the CDR3 is 16 residues. CDR3: CALSPNPGIRNEKLFF. The CDR3 DNA reads as TGTGCCCTCAGTCCCAATCCGGGGATTCGGAATGAAAAACTGTTTTTT.

This clonotype was detected ten times or more. The rearrangement links TRBV24-1 to TRBJ1-1; maybe TRBD1 (6 bases). V was clipped by 1 base and J by 8 bases, with 7 bases between them. CDR1 and CDR2 from the germline V gene are KGHDR and SFDVKD. This CDR3 contains 12 residues. The CDR3 nucleotides read TGTGCCACCAGTGATTTCGGGACAGAAGCTTTCTTT. This sequence encodes CATSDFGTEAFF.

The rearrangement uses TRBV7-6 and TRBJ2-2; 11 nucleotides match TRBD2. Germline CDR1 is SGHVS and CDR2 is FNYEAQ. There are 16 residues in the CDR3. V lost 2 bases and J lost 4; bases outside the gene matches: 3. CDR3 in DNA: TGTGCCAGCAGCTTAAATAGCGGGGGGGGCACCGGGGAGCTGTTTTTT. Protein product: CASSLNSGGGTGELFF.

This clonotype was counted many times. The chain has TRBV5-1 and TRBJ1-5; D is perhaps TRBD1 (6 bases). This CDR3 comprises 14 residues. Looked up from germline, CDR1 is SGHRS and CDR2 is YFSETQ. Trimming stripped 0 bases from V and 5 bases from J, with 9 bases between. CDR3 sequence: CASSLDREDQPQHF. In DNA, the CDR3 is TGCGCCAGCAGCTTGGACAGGGAGGATCAGCCCCAGCATTTT.

V and J are TRBV20-1 and TRBJ2-7; possibly TRBD2 for D (6 bases). Trimming pared 0 bases from V and 4 bases from J, leaving 19 bases between. This CDR3 spans 16 amino acids. CDR1 DFQATT and CDR2 SNEGSKA come from the germline V gene (reference sequence). The CDR3 DNA follows: TGCAGTGCTAGAGATTACGGAGGGGTTCATCGTTACGAGCAGTACTTC. Translated, it gives CSARDYGGVHRYEQYF.

J is TRBJ2-2 and V is TRBV5-1; a weak D match, TRBD2 (5 bases). With 1 base removed from V and 4 bases from J, the gap between germline ends came to 11 bases. Germline CDR1 is SGHRS and CDR2 is YFSETQ. The CDR3 runs 15 residues. The CDR3 loop is CASSLTSGLTGELFF. Written as DNA, the CDR3 is TGCGCCAGCAGCTTGACTAGTGGACTCACCGGGGAGCTGTTTTTT.

This clonotype was detected only a few times. The chain joins TRBV5-5 to TRBJ2-5; D uncertain. The CDR3 sequence is 16 residues long. Per germline, CDR1 SGHKS and CDR2 YYEKEE (reference sequence). Trimming cost V 0 bases and J 0 bases, with 12 bases left between them. CDR3 region: CASSLAGRKDQETQYF. CDR3 in DNA: TGTGCCAGCAGCTTGGCCGGAAGAAAAGACCAAGAGACCCAGTACTTC.